This passage covers 16 T cell receptor beta chains from one sample sequenced in a study of blood T cells in healthy people across ages. The use of a sample-barcoded 5' primer and a J-beta primer mix characterized a second PCR of roughly 6 to 11 cycles. TCRdb processed the 5' RACE reads anew with MiXCR; each CDR3 protein has one entry. The sample gives 500,000 to 600,000 distinct CDR3 sequences, approximately 25% of which show up once; approximately 17% is in the top ten. Sequenced sample: blood. Source of these receptors: a woman in her 70s in good health.

This clonotype has just a few counts. The V call is TRBV11-1, the J call TRBJ2-7; possibly TRBD1 for D (6 bases). V shed 0 bases and J shed 2 bases, with 17 bases lying between them. Germline-derived CDR1 and CDR2 are SGHAT and FQDESV (reference sequence). This CDR3 has 17 residues. CDR3 sequence (DNA): TGTGCCAGCAGCTTAGCAGGCTACCGGGACAAAGCCTACGAGCAGTACTTC. This sequence encodes CASSLAGYRDKAYEQYF. Full variable domain (outside the CDR3, taken from reference TRBV11-1 and TRBJ2-7): EAEVAQSPRYKITEKSQAVAFWCDPISGHATLYWYRQILGQGPELLVQFQDESVVDDSQLPKDRFSAERLKGVDSTLKIQPAELGDSAMYLCASSLAGYRDKAYEQYFGPGTRLTVT.

The chain employs TRBV21-1 and TRBJ2-7; the table's D call, TRBD2, was not checked against the DNA. TRBV21-1 is classified as a pseudogene. This CDR3 region has 15 residues. The CDR3 DNA reads TGTGCCAGCAGCAAGCCAACTAGCGGCCGATACGAGCAGTACGTC. Residues: CASSKPTSGRYEQYV.

This clonotype was counted ten times or more. The V call is TRBV5-1, the J call TRBJ2-3; 15 nucleotides align to TRBD2. Germline trimming cut 0 bases from V and 6 bases from J; bases unmatched to any gene: 5. The CDR3 sequence is 17 residues long. Germline-derived CDR1 and CDR2 are SGHRS and YFSETQ. The CDR3 is CASSLAGTSGGMDTQYF. CDR3 bases: TGCGCCAGCAGCTTGGCCGGGACTAGCGGGGGGATGGATACGCAGTATTTT.

This clonotype was seen a handful of times. The chain uses TRBV20-1 and TRBJ2-1; 7 bases align to TRBD2. V was clipped by 1 base and J by 8 bases; unmatched bases: 8. Germline assignment: CDR1 DFQATT and CDR2 SNEGSKA (reference sequence). CDR3 size: 14 residues. The CDR3 is CSARVRTSSDEQFF. The CDR3 coding sequence is TGCAGTGCTAGAGTTAGGACTAGTTCTGATGAGCAGTTCTTC.

The chain links TRBV20-1 to TRBJ2-4, with TRBD2 matching over 8 bases. This CDR3 has 15 amino acids. Losses at the gene ends were 6 bases for V and 1 base for J; bases not matched to a gene: 8. From germline, CDR1 is DFQATT and CDR2 SNEGSKA (reference sequence). CDR3 nucleotide sequence: TGCAGTGCAACCGCGGGGGGCGCCGCCAAAAACATTCAGTACTTC. Amino acid sequence: CSATAGGAAKNIQYF.

The V call is TRBV3-1, the J call TRBJ1-2, with D perhaps matching TRBD1 (5 bases). The V gene's germline CDR1 is LGHDT and CDR2 YNNKEL (reference sequence). V dropped 0 bases and J dropped 7 bases, with 15 bases sitting between them. The CDR3 has 15 residues. This CDR3 reads CASSQELRDSSGYTF. CDR3 coding DNA: TGTGCCAGCAGCCAAGAGCTCCGGGACTCCAGTGGCTACACCTTC.

This clonotype was seen a few times. The chain employs TRBV6-2 or TRBV6-3 and TRBJ2-3; D call uncertain. The CDR3 runs 14 residues. V lost 6 bases, J lost 6 bases, and 16 bases lay in between. Per germline, CDR1 MNHEY and CDR2 SVGEGT. This CDR3 reads CASSRAYAPDTQYF. The CDR3 DNA reads as TGTGCCAGCAGCCGAGCGTATGCCCCGGATACGCAGTATTTT.

This clonotype has only a few counts. This sequence joins TRBV5-5 and TRBJ1-3; D unclear. The CDR3 spans 17 residues. V was shortened by 2 bases and J by 0 bases, with 15 bases between the two germline ends. The germline V gene encodes CDR1 SGHKS and CDR2 YYEKEE (reference sequence). The CDR3 is CASSFDVPGFSGNTIYF. CDR3 sequence (DNA): TGTGCCAGCAGCTTCGACGTCCCAGGTTTCTCTGGAAACACCATATATTTT.

This sequence joins TRBV7-9 and TRBJ1-1; unclear D gene. This CDR3 contains 12 residues. From germline, CDR1 is SEHNR and CDR2 FQNEAQ (reference sequence). V lost 5 bases to trimming and J lost 8 bases, with 12 bases between them. The CDR3 coding sequence is TGTGCCAGCAGCAAACCGGGCTTCGAAGCTTTCTTT. Encoded protein: CASSKPGFEAFF.

This clonotype turned up a few times. The V call is TRBV25-1, the J call TRBJ2-1; no firm D call. V lost 1 base and J lost 3, with 10 bases in between. Germline V gene sequence: CDR1 MGHDK, CDR2 SYGVNS. The CDR3 runs to 15 residues. The CDR3 reads CASSESTGYYNEQFF. The CDR3 DNA reads as TGTGCCAGCAGTGAATCTACGGGCTACTACAATGAGCAGTTCTTC.

This clonotype occurred a few times. This chain links TRBV29-1 with TRBJ1-2; unclear D gene. The CDR3 runs 11 residues. Germline lookup yields CDR1 SQVTM and CDR2 ANQGSEA. Trimming pared 4 bases from V and 0 bases from J, leaving 3 bases between. CDR3 DNA: TGCAGCGTTGGATCTAACTATGGCTACACCTTC. Amino acid sequence: CSVGSNYGYTF.

This clonotype showed up just a few times. This chain connects TRBV7-2 to TRBJ1-1, with TRBD1 as a possible D gene (5 bases). Germline V gene sequence: CDR1 SGHTA, CDR2 FQGNSA. The CDR3 has 17 residues. The V gene lost 4 bases and the J gene lost 1 base, with 19 bases spanning the gap. As DNA, the CDR3 is TGTGCCAGCAGCTCCGGGATTTCAGGTGGGGCGAACACTGAAGCTTTCTTT. As protein: CASSSGISGGANTEAFF.

This clonotype occurred a few times. This chain connects TRBV7-2 to TRBJ2-3, with 9 bases identical to TRBD2. CDR1 and CDR2 from the germline V gene are SGHTA and FQGNSA. Germline trimming cut 5 bases from V and 7 bases from J; bases unmatched to any gene: 13. This CDR3 spans 16 amino acids. The CDR3 bases are TGTGCCAGCAGCCGGACCTCGGGGCTAGCGGGGAATACGCAGTATTTT. The encoded protein is CASSRTSGLAGNTQYF.

The chain combines TRBV9 with TRBJ1-1; 8 nucleotides agree with TRBD1. V gave up 0 bases and J gave up 0 bases; unmatched junction bases: 4. CDR1 and CDR2 from the germline V gene are SGDLS and YYNGEE. The CDR3 consists of 16 residues. The CDR3 nucleotides are TGTGCCAGCAGCGTAGACCAGGGGGCTCTGAACACTGAAGCTTTCTTT. This translates into CASSVDQGALNTEAFF.

The V gene is TRBV5-1, the J gene TRBJ2-7, with 9 nucleotides matching TRBD1. Germline-derived CDR1 and CDR2 are SGHRS and YFSETQ. V shed 1 base and J 2 bases; nucleotides not matched to a gene: 4. The CDR3 consists of 15 residues. The CDR3 here is CASSLSGTGPYEQYF. As DNA, the CDR3 is TGCGCCAGCAGCTTGAGTGGGACAGGGCCCTACGAGCAGTACTTC.

Regarding this clonotype: Relative to the germline gene, one junction end is altered; a read error may explain this. The chain carries TRBV7-2 and TRBJ1-1; D is perhaps TRBD1 (6 bases). Per germline, CDR1 SGHTA and CDR2 FQGNSA. The CDR3 extends over 14 amino acids. The CDR3 is CASSYFRGNTEAFF. The CDR3 DNA reads TGCGCCAGCAGCTACTTCAGGGGAAACACTGAAGCTTTCTTT.